This T cell receptor (beta chain) was retrieved from a study of blood T cells in healthy people across ages. The authors ran a second PCR of roughly 6 to 12 cycles using a sample-barcoded 5' primer and a J-beta primer mix. A single record per CDR3 protein comes from TCRdb applying MiXCR to the 5' RACE reads. The table includes 750,000 or so distinct CDR3 sequences, 25% detected once. The CDR3 runs to 12 residues. Germline V lookup: CDR1 DFQATT, CDR2 SNEGSKA (reference sequence). V was clipped by 7 bases and J by 6 bases; unmatched bases: 8. These data were likewise used in another study, on T cells of mothers and their children.

This sequence originates from a boy younger than 18 in good health. V is TRBV20-1 and J is TRBJ1-1; TRBD1 matches 7 bases. Material: blood. The CDR3 bases are TGCAGTGTCATATACCAGGGGGCTGAAGCTTTCTTT. Translated: CSVIYQGAEAFF.